The 21 T cell receptor beta chains listed next were all sequenced from one sample in a study of shared clonotypes between healthy human individuals. Generated by immunoSEQ multiplex PCR, the TCRdb table keeps only in-frame clones and is missing some. This sample has 400,000 to 600,000 clones, with about 75% found just once. The source material was PBMCs. These receptors were taken from a woman between 40 and 55 years old in good health. Some clones in this sample may be carry-over from other donors' samples.

This chain connects TRBV6-1 to TRBJ2-7; D might be TRBD2 (7 bases). This CDR3 spans 15 amino acids. Trimming took off 5 bases at V and 2 bases at J, with 16 bases between the two ends. The V gene's germline CDR1 is MNHNS and CDR2 SASEGT. CDR3 sequence reads: CASSFTGGPTYEQYF. In nucleotides, the CDR3 is TGTGCCAGCAGTTTTACGGGGGGCCCCACCTACGAGCAGTACTTC.

This clone appeared a few times. This chain links TRBV4-3 with TRBJ2-7; D possibly matches TRBD1 or TRBD2 (5 bases each). The CDR3 length is 16 residues. CDR1 and CDR2 from the germline V gene are LGHNA and YSLEER. Between the trimmed V and J ends, which lost 3 bases and 0 bases, there was a span of 15 bases. CDR3 coding DNA: TGCGCCAGCAGCCAGACCTACGGGGACCTCTCCTACGAGCAGTACTTC. Translating gives CASSQTYGDLSYEQYF.

This clone was seen a few times. The V gene is TRBV6-6, the J gene TRBJ1-2; D perhaps matches TRBD1 (5 bases). Trimming left V 2 bases short and J 8 bases short, with 9 bases between. CDR1 is MNHNY, CDR2 SVGAGI, per germline (reference sequence). This CDR3 has 12 residues. The CDR3 DNA is TGTGCCAGCAGTTACGCCCGGGACGGCTACACCTTC. Protein: CASSYARDGYTF.

This chain links TRBV19 with TRBJ1-2; 7 nucleotides match TRBD1. Germline trimming cut 7 bases from V and 2 bases from J; bases unmatched to any gene: 22. This CDR3 has 19 residues. Germline V gene lookup returns CDR1 LNHDA and CDR2 SQIVND (reference sequence). CDR3 sequence reads: CASTTRGDGTEQVNYGYTF. CDR3 nucleotide sequence: TGTGCCAGTACCACCCGAGGGGACGGGACAGAGCAAGTCAACTATGGCTACACCTTC.

In its sample, this clone was seen a few times. This chain uses TRBV11-2 with TRBJ1-5; 7 bases align to TRBD1. This CDR3 spans 15 amino acids. Looked up from germline, CDR1 is SGHAT and CDR2 is FQNNGV. V lost 5 bases, J lost 6 bases, and 10 bases stayed unmatched. The CDR3 sequence: CASSHGTDASQPQHF. The CDR3 nucleotides read TGTGCCAGCAGCCACGGGACAGACGCGAGTCAGCCCCAGCATTTT.

The chain has TRBV2 and TRBJ1-4, with unresolved D. CDR1 is SNHLY and CDR2 is FYNNEI in the germline V gene. V dropped 8 bases and J dropped 15 bases, with 16 bases sitting between them. CDR3 length: 11 residues. In DNA form, the CDR3 reads TGTGCCAGCGCGGGCGTATCCGGGGTGTTTTTT. This codes for CASAGVSGVFF.

The chain employs TRBV30 and TRBJ1-2; no clear D gene. V was pared by 0 bases and J by 3 bases, with 2 bases between. CDR3 size: 11 residues. Germline V gene lookup returns CDR1 GTSNPN and CDR2 SVGIG (reference sequence). CDR3 amino acids: CAWSVDYGYTF. CDR3 bases: TGTGCCTGGAGTGTTGACTATGGCTACACCTTC.

The chain links TRBV15 to TRBJ2-7, with 7 bases aligning to TRBD2. CDR3 length: 15 residues. Germline CDR1 is LNHNV and CDR2 is YYDKDF (reference sequence). Trimming at V came to 4 bases and at J to 4 bases, leaving 10 bases not matched to a gene. The CDR3 reads CATSISGGPQYEQYF. The CDR3 DNA sequence: TGTGCCACCAGCATTTCGGGAGGACCCCAATACGAGCAGTACTTC. Variable domain in full (rest from reference TRBV15 and TRBJ2-7): DAMVIQNPRYQVTQFGKPVTLSCSQTLNHNVMYWYQQKSSQAPKLLFHYYDKDFNNEADTPDNFQSRRPNTSFCFLDIRSPGLGDTAMYLCATSISGGPQYEQYFGPGTRLTVT.

The rearrangement joins TRBV7-9 to TRBJ2-1, with 7 bases identical to TRBD2. V lost 4 bases to trimming and J lost 3 bases; unmatched junction nucleotides: 9. The CDR3 totals 16 residues. Germline values: CDR1 SEHNR, CDR2 FQNEAQ (reference sequence). CDR3 protein: CASSSLAGPGYNEQFF. CDR3 bases: TGTGCCAGCAGCTCGTTAGCGGGCCCAGGCTACAATGAGCAGTTCTTC. The full variable domain, rest sourced from reference TRBV7-9 and TRBJ2-1, is DTGVSQNPRHKITKRGQNVTFRCDPISEHNRLYWYRQTLGQGPEFLTYFQNEAQLEKSRLLSDRFSAERPKGSFSTLEIQRTEQGDSAMYLCASSSLAGPGYNEQFFGPGTRLTVL.

This chain uses TRBV6-6 with TRBJ1-1, with D uncertain. Trimming cost V 0 bases and J 4 bases, with 12 bases left between them. CDR3 size: 15 residues. Germline V lookup: CDR1 MNHNY, CDR2 SVGAGI (reference sequence). The chain's CDR3 is CASSYSAPWATEAFF. DNA of the CDR3: TGTGCCAGCAGTTACTCAGCACCGTGGGCCACTGAAGCTTTCTTT.

The J gene is TRBJ2-7, the V gene TRBV29-1; no clear D. CDR3 length: 13 residues. The V and J ends lost 3 bases and 0 bases respectively, with 9 bases between them. Germline V gene lookup returns CDR1 SQVTM and CDR2 ANQGSEA. The CDR3 bases are TGCAGCGTTGAGCTACCAGGCTCCTACGAGCAGTACTTC. Protein product: CSVELPGSYEQYF.

V is TRBV5-4 and J is TRBJ2-2; D not certain. Germline CDR1 reads SGHNT; CDR2 reads YYREEE (reference sequence). The CDR3 consists of 16 residues. Trimming pared 6 bases from V and 0 bases from J, leaving 15 bases between. CDR3 sequence (DNA): TGTGCCAGCAACAACCGGGCGGCCTCGAACACCGGGGAGCTGTTTTTT. Amino acid sequence: CASNNRAASNTGELFF.

V and J are TRBV7-3 and TRBJ2-2; 10 nucleotides align to TRBD2. The junction had 2 bases not matched to a gene; V was cut back by 4 bases and J by 6 bases. There are 14 residues in the CDR3. The germline V gene has CDR1 SGHTA and CDR2 FQGTGA. This CDR3 reads CASSSSGSAGELFF. As DNA, the CDR3 is TGTGCCAGCAGCTCTAGCGGGAGCGCCGGGGAGCTGTTTTTT.

The chain is built from TRBV9 and TRBJ2-1, with 8 positions matching TRBD1. The CDR3 spans 14 residues. Germline-derived CDR1 and CDR2 are SGDLS and YYNGEE. V shed 4 bases and J 7 bases; nucleotides not matched to a gene: 7. The CDR3 protein is CASSLRTGRNEQFF. CDR3 in DNA: TGTGCCAGCAGCCTAAGGACAGGGAGGAATGAGCAGTTCTTC.

The chain couples TRBV2 to TRBJ2-3, with TRBD2 identical over 7 bases. This CDR3 is 17 amino acids long. J gave up 0 bases and V 6 bases, and 12 bases lay outside the gene matches. CDR1 is SNHLY, CDR2 FYNNEI, per germline. CDR3 bases: TGTGCCAGCAGGTGGACTAGTTTAGGGGCTAGCACAGATACGCAGTATTTT. Protein: CASRWTSLGASTDTQYF.

The gene calls are TRBV6-1 and TRBJ2-5; 7 bases agree with TRBD2. The DNA end favors TRBJ2-7, so the J call may be wrong. Germline values: CDR1 MNHNS, CDR2 SASEGT. This CDR3 is 14 amino acids long. CDR3 coding DNA: TGTGCCAGCCTGGGACTATCCGACTCCTACGAGCAGTACTTC. This sequence encodes CASLGLSDSYEQYF.

The chain uses TRBV5-1 and TRBJ2-3; D gene uncertain. V was pared by 2 bases and J by 4 bases, with 11 bases between. The CDR3 runs to 14 residues. The germline V gene encodes CDR1 SGHRS and CDR2 YFSETQ. In DNA, the CDR3 is TGCGCCAGCAGCTTAGGCAGTACTGCAGATACGCAGTATTTT. Translating it yields CASSLGSTADTQYF.

V usage is TRBV6-4 and J usage is TRBJ2-1; maybe TRBD1 (6 bases). The germline gives CDR1 MRHNA, CDR2 SNTAGT. The CDR3 is 9 amino acids. Trimming pared 10 bases from V and 9 bases from J, leaving 7 bases between. CDR3 loop: CAKQGEQFF. The CDR3 coding sequence is TGTGCCAAACAGGGTGAGCAGTTCTTC.

This clone has more than one count but fewer than ten. The chain joins TRBV6-6 to TRBJ1-1; the D gene is possibly TRBD1 (5 bases). The V gene lost 0 bases and the J gene lost 3 bases, with 8 bases spanning the gap. The CDR3 is 14 residues long. Germline CDR1 MNHNY, CDR2 SVGAGI (reference sequence). DNA of the CDR3: TGTGCCAGCAGTTACTCCGGAGGGGACACTGAAGCTTTCTTT. As protein: CASSYSGGDTEAFF.

CDR3 loop: CASSFSVSSYNEQFF. CDR3 in DNA: TGCGCCAGCAGCTTTAGCGTCAGCTCCTACAATGAGCAGTTCTTC. The chain uses TRBV5-1 and TRBJ2-1; D is perhaps TRBD2 (5 bases). CDR3 length: 15 amino acids. Germline loops: CDR1 SGHRS, CDR2 YFSETQ. V lost 2 bases and J lost 0, with 9 bases in between.

The V gene is TRBV10-3, the J gene TRBJ2-6; D is tentatively TRBD1 or TRBD2 (5 bases each). In germline, CDR1 is ENHRY, CDR2 SYGVKD. The CDR3 covers 16 residues. V gave up 2 bases and J gave up 4 bases, with 12 bases separating them. The CDR3 coding sequence is TGTGCCATCAGTGAGGAGGGGTTGGCGGGGGCCAACGTCCTGACTTTC. It yields the protein CAISEEGLAGANVLTF.